This record looks at one T cell receptor (beta chain) sequence and its context. A single record per CDR3 protein comes from TCRdb applying MiXCR to the RT-PCR reads. The table includes about 680,000 distinct CDR3 sequences, about 14% detected once. Germline values: CDR1 SGHRS, CDR2 YFSETQ. Trimming left V 0 bases short and J 8 bases short, with 14 bases between. The CDR3 runs 14 residues. The sample was memory CD4+ T cells from blood. The V and J genes are TRBV5-1 and TRBJ1-2; D is unresolved. This sequence was found in a female donor in good health, serving as a healthy control. The CDR3: CASSLEAATMGYTF. The CDR3, as DNA: TGCGCCAGCAGCTTGGAAGCAGCTACCATGGGCTACACCTTC.